The entry below describes one T cell receptor (beta chain). Original data processing: Counts of nucleated cells, estimated from reference gene primer amplification, were obtained. Only in-frame clones appear in the TCRdb table, and some are missing; sequencing was by immunoSEQ multiplex PCR. The DNA was the basis for D and trimming; V, J and clone size are from that table. The sample consists of around 200,000 clones, approximately 87% of them appearing once. The CDR3 is made up of 15 amino acids. CDR1 and CDR2 from the germline V gene are LNHDA and SQIVND (reference sequence). After removal of 4 bases from V and 4 bases from J, the junction contained 7 bases not matched to a gene. This sample was taken from a study of blood T cell repertoires in COVID-19. Study summary: Both acute and convalescent COVID-19 samples were obtained from the United States, Italy and Spain. T cells, B-cell-depleted T cells, or PBMCs supplied cDNA or gDNA.

The V and J genes are TRBV19 and TRBJ1-1; 9 nucleotides line up with TRBD1. The sample was peripheral blood. This sequence originates from a man between 65 and 80 years old with active or convalescent COVID-19. CDR3 in DNA: TGTGCCAGTAGTACACAGGGGGCGCGCGGCACTGAAGCTTTCTTT. Translating gives CASSTQGARGTEAFF.